This T cell receptor (beta chain) is drawn from a study of CD8 T cells in Susac syndrome. The germline V gene has CDR1 MNHEY and CDR2 SVGAGI. V was clipped by 2 bases and J by 2 bases; unmatched bases: 14. The CDR3 consists of 20 residues. A quantity of about 0.5 to 1 ug RNA underwent reverse transcription using random hexamers. TCRdb redid the calling of the immunoSEQ multiplex PCR reads with MiXCR, one entry per CDR3 protein. In the table there are hundreds of thousands of distinct CDR3 sequences, 85% of which are singletons. The sequence derives from a human donor with multiple sclerosis. Sequenced input: CD8+ T cells from PBMCs. The rearrangement joins TRBV6-5 to TRBJ2-2; 10 bases map to TRBD2. CDR3 coding DNA: TGTGCCAGCAGTTACCCCTCCTTCCTGACTAGCGGGCGAAACACCGGGGAGCTGTTTTTT. It specifies CASSYPSFLTSGRNTGELFF.